Shown below are 22 T cell receptor beta chains from a single sample sequenced in a study of CD8+ T cells in alopecia areata. Extraction of RNA preceded its reverse transcription into cDNA, which served as the sequencing template. TCRdb's copy holds only in-frame clones and misses some; the assay was immunoSEQ multiplex PCR. Among under 350,000 clones listed, over 45% were seen once. Treatment denoted: oral pan-JAK inhibitor, 5-10 mg twice daily. Sequences were derived from CD4+ T cells sorted from blood, sampled at week 24, from a patient treated with tofacitinib. These TCRs come from a human donor with alopecia areata.

V and J are TRBV29-1 and TRBJ2-3, with 7 bases lining up with TRBD1. J lost 4 bases, V lost 3 bases, and 10 bases had no gene match. Germline V gives CDR1 SQVTM, CDR2 ANQGSEA. This CDR3 has 15 residues. The chain's CDR3 is CSVDLGAGGPDTQYF. The CDR3, as DNA: TGCAGCGTTGATTTGGGGGCAGGGGGTCCAGATACGCAGTATTTT.

This chain joins TRBV15 and TRBJ1-1, with D maybe TRBD1 (5 bases). CDR1 and CDR2 (germline): LNHNV, YYDKDF (reference sequence). Trimming stripped 5 bases from V and 2 bases from J, with 12 bases between. The CDR3 length is 14 residues. The CDR3 loop is CATSGDLSNTEAFF. The CDR3 nucleotides are TGTGCCACCAGCGGGGACCTTTCCAACACTGAAGCTTTCTTT.

This clone was counted only a few times. The chain is built from TRBV30 and TRBJ1-2; possible D gene TRBD1, 6 bases. The V and J ends lost 3 bases and 5 bases respectively, with 19 bases between them. The germline V gene has CDR1 GTSNPN and CDR2 SVGIG (reference sequence). There are 15 residues in the CDR3. The CDR3 protein is CAWRGTDRRLYGYTF. The CDR3 bases are TGTGCCTGGAGGGGAACCGACAGGCGCCTATATGGCTACACCTTC.

The rearrangement uses TRBV6-5 and TRBJ2-7; D is ambiguous. The length of the CDR3 is 11 residues. The germline V gene encodes CDR1 MNHEY and CDR2 SVGAGI. The V gene lost 2 bases and the J gene lost 5 bases, with 4 bases spanning the gap. The CDR3 DNA reads TGTGCCAGCAGTTACCTCCACGAGCAGTACTTC. It encodes CASSYLHEQYF.

This clone was detected a few times. The V and J genes are TRBV7-2 and TRBJ1-3; no clear D. The ends were cut back, 5 bases at V and 0 bases at J, with 11 bases in the middle. Germline assignment: CDR1 SGHTA and CDR2 FQGNSA. The CDR3 contains 15 residues. CDR3 coding DNA: TGTGCCAGCAGCCTGGAGGCGGCCTCTGGAAACACCATATATTTT. It specifies CASSLEAASGNTIYF.

V is TRBV28 and J is TRBJ1-2; a weak D match, TRBD1 (6 bases). The CDR3 extends over 14 amino acids. The V end lost 3 bases, the J end lost 5 bases, and 13 bases lay between the germline ends. Germline CDR1 MDHEN, CDR2 SYDVKM. In DNA form, the CDR3 reads TGTGCCAGCAGTTTTGTGGACAGACCTTATGGCTACACCTTC. Amino acids: CASSFVDRPYGYTF.

The gene calls are TRBV5-1 and TRBJ2-4, with 7 nucleotides matching TRBD2. The V and J ends lost 6 bases and 0 bases, in that order; junction bases with no gene match: 9. The V gene's germline CDR1 is SGHRS and CDR2 YFSETQ. The CDR3 is 16 residues long. CDR3 nucleotide sequence: TGCGCCAGCACCGACGGGACTACCATAGCCAAAAACATTCAGTACTTC. It specifies CASTDGTTIAKNIQYF.

CDR3 DNA: TGTGCCAGCAGCCGAAGAATGACAGGAACTGCTAGCGGGGGGCAACATTCCTACGAGCAGTACTTC. Residues: CASSRRMTGTASGGQHSYEQYF. V and J are TRBV13 and TRBJ2-7; 11 bases align to TRBD2. Trimming at V came to 5 bases and at J to 1 base, leaving 25 bases not matched to a gene. The CDR3 spans 22 residues. Germline V gene sequence: CDR1 PRHDT, CDR2 FYEKMQ (reference sequence).

This chain links TRBV2 with TRBJ1-2, with D unclear. The germline V and J ends were trimmed by 6 bases and 5 bases, with 10 bases remaining between them. The germline V gene has CDR1 SNHLY and CDR2 FYNNEI. The CDR3 runs to 12 residues. CDR3 protein: CASRAERYGYTF. CDR3 in DNA: TGTGCCAGCAGAGCGGAGCGTTATGGCTACACCTTC.

The CDR3 loop reads CASSLDRLFNYEQYF. The CDR3 DNA reads TGCGCCAGCAGCCTTGACAGGTTATTTAACTACGAGCAGTACTTC. This chain uses TRBV5-1 with TRBJ2-7; a weak D match, TRBD1 (6 bases). Looked up from germline, CDR1 is SGHRS and CDR2 is YFSETQ. This CDR3 contains 15 residues. The V end lost 4 bases, the J end lost 3 bases, and 17 bases lay between the germline ends.

The rearrangement links TRBV2 to TRBJ1-2; D unclear. The CDR3 runs 12 residues. Germline V gives CDR1 SNHLY, CDR2 FYNNEI. Trimming removed 5 bases from V and 4 bases from J, with 8 bases in between. CDR3 in amino acids: CASSTAAYGYTF. The DNA for the CDR3 is TGTGCCAGCAGTACGGCAGCCTATGGCTACACCTTC.

The V gene is TRBV25-1, the J gene TRBJ1-5, with D tentatively TRBD1 (6 bases). Germline lookup yields CDR1 MGHDK and CDR2 SYGVNS. The V and J ends lost 2 bases and 3 bases respectively, with 8 bases between them. There are 14 residues in the CDR3. The CDR3 region has the DNA TGTGCCAGCAGTGAAGCAGGGGACAATCAGCCCCAGCATTTT. Amino acids: CASSEAGDNQPQHF.

This chain links TRBV7-9 with TRBJ2-2; 7 bases fit TRBD1. V dropped 5 bases and J dropped 6; count of bases not matched to a gene: 9. This CDR3 is built from 15 residues. Germline lookup yields CDR1 SEHNR and CDR2 FQNEAQ (reference sequence). The CDR3 is CASSADRAVPGELFF. As DNA, the CDR3 is TGTGCCAGCAGCGCCGACAGGGCTGTCCCCGGGGAGCTGTTTTTT.

V and J are TRBV5-4 and TRBJ2-3; TRBD2 agrees at 11 bases. CDR1 and CDR2 (germline): SGHNT, YYREEE (reference sequence). CDR3 length equals 15 residues. The trim removed 4 bases at V and 6 bases at J, leaving 7 bases unmatched. The CDR3 DNA reads TGTGCCAGCAGCCTGACTAGCGGGGACGCGGATACGCAGTATTTT. Protein: CASSLTSGDADTQYF.

In its sample, this clone was seen a few times. The chain carries TRBV30 and TRBJ2-3, with a possible D match to TRBD2 (6 bases). The V gene lost 0 bases and the J gene lost 3 bases, with 16 bases spanning the gap. This CDR3 has 16 residues. Germline CDR1 is GTSNPN and CDR2 is SVGIG (reference sequence). The CDR3 here is CAWSVSGGLMTDTQYF. The CDR3, as DNA: TGTGCCTGGAGTGTATCAGGAGGGCTCATGACAGATACGCAGTATTTT.

This rearrangement joins TRBV29-1 to TRBJ2-6; perhaps TRBD1 as D (5 bases). The length of the CDR3 is 13 residues. Germline V gene lookup returns CDR1 SQVTM and CDR2 ANQGSEA. V was cut by 7 bases and J by 2 bases, with 9 bases left in between. The DNA of the CDR3 is TGCAGCGCCAGGGTCCCTGGGGCCAACGTCCTGACTTTC. Protein sequence: CSARVPGANVLTF.

In DNA form, the CDR3 reads TGCAGCGTTGAGGGGATATCGGCAGATACGCAGTATTTT. The encoded protein is CSVEGISADTQYF. The chain combines TRBV29-1 with TRBJ2-3, with D uncertain. Germline values: CDR1 SQVTM, CDR2 ANQGSEA. Trimming removed 3 bases at V and 4 bases at J, with 11 bases between. The CDR3 has 13 amino acids.

Of note for this clone: This CDR3 is also generated by other DNA sequences in the sample. This chain uses TRBV7-9 with TRBJ1-5; D gene uncertain. The germline V and J ends were trimmed by 1 base and 2 bases, with 3 bases remaining between them. CDR3 length: 13 amino acids. Germline loops: CDR1 SEHNR, CDR2 FQNEAQ (reference sequence). The DNA of the CDR3 is TGTGCCAGCAGCTTAGACGGCAATCAGCCCCAGCATTTT. This codes for CASSLDGNQPQHF.

The rearrangement joins TRBV7-2 to TRBJ1-1; D unresolved. Trimming removed 5 bases at V and 1 base at J, with 11 bases between. Germline V gene data show CDR1 as SGHTA and CDR2 as FQGNSA. The CDR3 spans 14 residues. The CDR3 DNA reads as TGTGCCAGCAGCCCACTTGGGCGGAACACTGAAGCTTTCTTT. Translated, it gives CASSPLGRNTEAFF.

This clone was recorded only once. V usage is TRBV14 and J usage is TRBJ2-5, with TRBD2 as a possible D gene (5 bases). Trimming stripped 3 bases from V and 4 bases from J, with 9 bases between. The CDR3 has 13 residues. Germline V gene lookup returns CDR1 SGHDN and CDR2 FVKESK. DNA of the CDR3: TGTGCCAGCAGCCAGCTAGCTTCAGAGACCCAGTACTTC. Protein: CASSQLASETQYF.

The chain couples TRBV7-6 to TRBJ2-2; D perhaps matches TRBD2 (6 bases). Germline V gene sequence: CDR1 SGHVS, CDR2 FNYEAQ. This CDR3 is built from 13 residues. The CDR3 DNA reads as TGTGCTACCAGAGCGGGGAACACCGGGGAGCTGTTTTTT. It codes for CATRAGNTGELFF.

This clone has only one observation. The same CDR3 is also encoded by other DNA sequences in this sample. The chain links TRBV29-1 to TRBJ2-5, with D perhaps given as TRBD1 or TRBD2 (5 bases each). CDR1 and CDR2 (germline): SQVTM, ANQGSEA. V lost 3 bases and J lost 5, with 10 bases in between. There are 12 residues in the CDR3. The CDR3 reads CSVEGTGETQYF. CDR3 sequence (DNA): TGCAGCGTTGAGGGGACGGGGGAGACCCAGTACTTC. The full variable domain, rest sourced from reference TRBV29-1 and TRBJ2-5, is SAVISQKPSRDICQRGTSLTIQCQVDSQVTMMFWYRQQPGQSLTLIATANQGSEATYESGFVIDKFPISRPNLTFSTLTVSNMSPEDSSIYLCSVEGTGETQYFGPGTRLLVL.